The next 21 T cell receptor beta chains were all read from a single sample in a study of identical twins. TCRdb re-called the 5' RACE reads through MiXCR, storing one row per CDR3 protein. The data show fewer than 800,000 distinct CDR3 sequences, about 7.6% seen once. The same data also contributed to another study, on yellow fever vaccine responses in identical twins.

The sequencing sample was made of PBMCs. The receptor set was obtained from a woman aged 18-29 years in good health.

This chain links TRBV12-3 or TRBV12-4 with TRBJ2-3; unclear D gene. The CDR3 sequence is 13 residues long. Trimming shortened V by 7 bases and J by 4 bases, and 12 bases separated the two germline ends. The CDR3 here is CASNRGGADTQYF. CDR3 in DNA: TGTGCCAGCAATAGAGGTGGTGCAGATACGCAGTATTTT.

This clonotype was observed at least ten times. The chain employs TRBV7-9 and TRBJ1-1; D uncertain. Germline values: CDR1 SEHNR, CDR2 FQNEAQ (reference sequence). V shed 5 bases and J shed 2 bases, with 15 bases lying between them. CDR3 length: 15 residues. In nucleotides, the CDR3 is TGTGCCAGCAGCGAGCAAGGAGTGGGTAACACTGAAGCTTTCTTT. Amino acids: CASSEQGVGNTEAFF.

A few counts support this clonotype. CDR3 protein: CSARSDTLAKNIQYF. CDR3 sequence (DNA): TGCAGTGCTAGATCGGACACCCTAGCCAAAAACATTCAGTACTTC. The chain joins TRBV20-1 to TRBJ2-4; tentatively, D is TRBD1 (5 bases). CDR3 length: 15 residues. Trimming took 2 bases from V and 0 from J, leaving 11 bases between them. Germline CDR1 reads DFQATT; CDR2 reads SNEGSKA (reference sequence).

This clonotype was seen a handful of times. The chain is built from TRBV5-1 and TRBJ2-3, with 9 bases lining up with TRBD2. The CDR3 extends over 15 amino acids. V dropped 1 base and J dropped 5; count of bases not matched to a gene: 5. Germline CDR1 and CDR2: SGHRS and YFSETQ. The CDR3 DNA follows: TGCGCCAGCAGCTTGACTAGCGGGTTCCAAGATACGCAGTATTTT. It codes for CASSLTSGFQDTQYF.

The J gene is TRBJ2-1, the V gene TRBV5-5; D unresolved. V was clipped by 2 bases and J by 2 bases, with 11 bases between them. The CDR3 is 15 amino acids. Germline CDR1 and CDR2: SGHKS and YYEKEE (reference sequence). The CDR3: CASSLGAQAYNEQFF. CDR3 nucleotides: TGTGCCAGCAGCTTAGGAGCCCAGGCCTACAATGAGCAGTTCTTC.

This clonotype has ten or more counts. J is TRBJ2-2 and V is TRBV7-2; TRBD2 aligns across 7 bases. The CDR3 runs to 16 residues. The V segment lost 1 base and the J segment 5 bases; nucleotides outside the gene matches: 7. Germline CDR1 reads SGHTA; CDR2 reads FQGNSA. The CDR3 region is CASSLVAGVGTGELFF. In nucleotides, the CDR3 is TGTGCCAGCAGCTTAGTCGCGGGAGTGGGGACCGGGGAGCTGTTTTTT.

Points on this clonotype: The junction shows a germline mismatch at one end, possibly a read error. The J gene is TRBJ2-5, the V gene TRBV7-9; no clear D gene. The CDR3 extends over 14 amino acids. CDR1 is SEHNR and CDR2 is FQNEAQ in the germline V gene (reference sequence). Here the CDR3 reads CASSSPSNQETQYF. The DNA for the CDR3 is TGTGCCAGCAGCTCCCCATCTAACCAGGAGACCCAGTACTTC.

This clonotype was seen more than once but under ten times. The rearrangement joins TRBV7-9 to TRBJ2-7; 7 nucleotides agree with TRBD2. This CDR3 contains 13 residues. CDR1 is SEHNR and CDR2 is FQNEAQ in the germline V gene (reference sequence). V lost 6 bases to trimming and J lost 4 bases; unmatched junction nucleotides: 6. CDR3 sequence (DNA): TGTGCCAGCAGACCTAGCGGATATTACGAGCAGTACTTC. Translating gives CASRPSGYYEQYF.

This clonotype was seen many times. V usage is TRBV29-1 and J usage is TRBJ1-4, with 9 bases aligning to TRBD1. Germline lookup yields CDR1 SQVTM and CDR2 ANQGSEA. J lost 7 bases, V lost 7 bases, and 4 bases had no gene match. The CDR3 is 12 residues long. CDR3 sequence (DNA): TGCAGCGCCGGGACAGGGAGTGAAAAACTGTTTTTT. Residues: CSAGTGSEKLFF.

The chain employs TRBV7-8 and TRBJ2-7; D is perhaps TRBD2 (5 bases). The CDR3 runs to 16 residues. Deletions cut 5 bases from V and 2 bases from J, with 19 bases between. Per the germline V gene, CDR1 is SGHVS and CDR2 is FQNEAQ. The CDR3 sequence is CASSARPSGKTYEQYF. In DNA, the CDR3 is TGTGCCAGCAGCGCCAGACCCAGCGGAAAGACCTACGAGCAGTACTTC.

This clonotype has ten or more counts. CDR3 nucleotide sequence: TGCGCCAGCAGGGCGAGTTACTACAATGAGCAGTTCTTC. Translation gives CASRASYYNEQFF. The chain employs TRBV5-1 and TRBJ2-1; the D is unclear. The CDR3 length is 13 residues. With 5 bases removed from V and 3 bases from J, the gap between germline ends came to 9 bases. Germline V CDR1 and CDR2: SGHRS, YFSETQ.

This clonotype showed up many times. J is TRBJ2-3 and V is TRBV20-1; D is uncertain. The germline V gene encodes CDR1 DFQATT and CDR2 SNEGSKA (reference sequence). The CDR3 loop spans 14 amino acids. Trimming pared 2 bases from V and 0 bases from J, leaving 9 bases between. DNA for the CDR3: TGCAGTGCTAGAAGTCCCCTAAGCACAGATACGCAGTATTTT. Amino acids: CSARSPLSTDTQYF.

The V call is TRBV5-1, the J call TRBJ2-6; D remains unclear. Germline lookup yields CDR1 SGHRS and CDR2 YFSETQ. The CDR3 covers 15 residues. V was trimmed by 5 bases and J by 1 base, leaving 10 bases between them. Here the CDR3 reads CASREQLSGANVLTF. CDR3 sequence (DNA): TGCGCCAGCAGGGAGCAGTTGTCTGGGGCCAACGTCCTGACTTTC.

CDR3 sequence (DNA): TGCAGCGTTGAGCGAGACAGGGTCAAGACCCAGTACTTC. Its protein is CSVERDRVKTQYF. The J gene is TRBJ2-5, the V gene TRBV29-1, with 7 bases that match TRBD1. CDR3 size: 13 residues. Germline V gives CDR1 SQVTM, CDR2 ANQGSEA. The V segment lost 3 bases and the J segment 6 bases; nucleotides outside the gene matches: 7.

This clonotype turned up a few times. The chain couples TRBV11-1 to TRBJ2-1, with 12 nucleotides matching TRBD2. V lost 0 bases and J lost 9; bases outside the gene matches: 15. CDR1 is SGHAT, CDR2 FQDESV, per germline (reference sequence). The CDR3 contains 19 residues. CDR3 region: CASSLASSGRAVGWAEQFF. CDR3 in DNA: TGTGCCAGCAGCTTAGCTTCTAGCGGGAGGGCCGTCGGCTGGGCTGAGCAGTTCTTC.

The sample holds many counts of this clonotype. V usage is TRBV28 and J usage is TRBJ2-7; possible D gene TRBD2, 7 bases. V was cut by 2 bases and J by 5 bases, with 25 bases left in between. From germline, CDR1 is MDHEN and CDR2 SYDVKM. The CDR3 is 18 residues long. The CDR3 loop reads CASSLHPSRWEGGHEQYF. The CDR3 DNA is TGTGCCAGCAGTTTACACCCCTCCCGGTGGGAGGGGGGCCACGAGCAGTACTTC.

In this sample, this clonotype turned up once. This sequence joins TRBV15 and TRBJ2-3; D is perhaps TRBD1 or TRBD2 (5 bases each). Trimming removed 4 bases at V and 14 bases at J, with 22 bases between. Per germline, CDR1 LNHNV and CDR2 YYDKDF (reference sequence). This CDR3 contains 14 residues. The CDR3 coding sequence is TGTGCCACCAGCAAAGCACAAGAGGGCAGGGAGCGGTATTTT. The encoded protein is CATSKAQEGRERYF.

The V call is TRBV7-6, the J call TRBJ2-3; TRBD1 agrees at 8 bases. The germline CDR1 and CDR2 sequences are SGHVS and FNYEAQ. V lost 2 bases, J lost 2 bases, and 3 bases stayed unmatched. The CDR3 sequence is 15 residues long. The CDR3 sequence is CASSLLDRVTDTQYF. The CDR3 coding sequence is TGTGCCAGCAGCTTATTGGACAGGGTCACAGATACGCAGTATTTT. Full variable domain (missing parts from reference TRBV7-6 and TRBJ2-3): GAGVSQSPRYKVTKRGQDVALRCDPISGHVSLYWYRQALGQGPEFLTYFNYEAQQDKSGLPNDRFSAERPEGSISTLTIQRTEQRDSAMYRCASSLLDRVTDTQYFGPGTRLTVL.

The V call is TRBV7-9, the J call TRBJ2-1; TRBD2 is a possible D gene (6 bases). V was clipped by 1 base and J by 0 bases, with 13 bases between them. CDR1 is SEHNR and CDR2 is FQNEAQ in the germline V gene (reference sequence). This CDR3 is 17 amino acids long. CDR3 amino acids: CASSLGGRDGSYNEQFF. The CDR3 DNA follows: TGTGCCAGCAGCTTAGGAGGGCGGGACGGCTCCTACAATGAGCAGTTCTTC. Variable domain in full (rest from reference TRBV7-9 and TRBJ2-1): DTGVSQNPRHKITKRGQNVTFRCDPISEHNRLYWYRQTLGQGPEFLTYFQNEAQLEKSRLLSDRFSAERPKGSFSTLEIQRTEQGDSAMYLCASSLGGRDGSYNEQFFGPGTRLTVL.

In this sample, this clonotype turned up a few times. This chain uses TRBV27 with TRBJ2-5; 7 nucleotides align to TRBD1. The trim removed 1 base at V and 2 bases at J, leaving 4 bases unmatched. This CDR3 has 15 amino acids. Germline assignment: CDR1 MNHEY and CDR2 SMNVEV (reference sequence). CDR3 sequence: CASSLFGTVQETQYF. The CDR3 DNA is TGTGCCAGCAGTTTATTCGGGACAGTACAAGAGACCCAGTACTTC.

In DNA, the CDR3 is TGTGCCACCCGAAAGGGACAGACTTCCTACGAGCAGTACTTC. It specifies CATRKGQTSYEQYF. This chain links TRBV2 with TRBJ2-7; 7 bases fit TRBD1. With 10 bases clipped from V and 1 base from J, the junction kept 10 bases outside the gene matches. The CDR3 extends over 14 amino acids. CDR1 and CDR2 (germline): SNHLY, FYNNEI. Full variable domain (remainder filled in from reference TRBV2 and TRBJ2-7): EPEVTQTPSHQVTQMGQEVILRCVPISNHLYFYWYRQILGQKVEFLVSFYNNEISEKSEIFDDQFSVERPDGSNFTLKIRSTKLEDSAMYFCATRKGQTSYEQYFGPGTRLTVT.